This entry describes one T cell receptor (beta chain). The V gene's germline CDR1 is SQVTM and CDR2 ANQGSEA. V lost 4 bases and J lost 7; bases outside the gene matches: 2. The CDR3 covers 12 residues. CD4+CD25+CD127- Tregs, CD4+CD25- non-Tregs, CD4 and CD8 cells were sorted. The data were taken from a study of Tregs in tolerant kidney transplant recipients. The assay was immunoSEQ multiplex PCR, and TCRdb's table has in-frame clones only and misses some. Of some 68,000 clones in the sample, 84% are singletons; the top ten hold more than 4%. The TCR sequence derives from a human donor in good health. V usage is TRBV29-1 and J usage is TRBJ2-1; 9 bases line up with TRBD1. What was sequenced was CD4+ T cells from blood. The CDR3 region is CSVATGGNEQFF. The CDR3 bases are TGCAGCGTTGCGACAGGGGGGAATGAGCAGTTCTTC.